The sample holds a few counts of the clone carrying this TCR beta chain. What it binds is unknown. PBMCs numbering at least 7 million were isolated per sample. The sample is drawn from a study of blood T cells in healthy people across ages. Study-level results: It was held that the diversity estimates obtained from one million T cells were underestimates. Age showed a roughly linear inverse relationship with TCR beta diversity per million T cells.

Between the trimmed V and J ends, which lost 3 bases and 8 bases, there was a span of 13 bases. The germline V gene has CDR1 SGHNT and CDR2 YYREEE (reference sequence). The CDR3 is made up of 13 amino acids. Together with a sample-barcoded 5' primer, a J-beta primer mix was included in a second PCR lasting about 7 to 11 cycles. Carrying 12 random nucleotides, a template-switch adaptor labeled each individual cDNA molecule. TCRdb re-called the 5' RACE reads with MiXCR, one entry per CDR3 protein. The sample gives over 1.5 million distinct CDR3 sequences, around half of which show up once; about 2.1% is in the top ten.

The sequence came from a woman aged 40-49 years in good health. What was sequenced was blood. The chain has TRBV5-4 and TRBJ2-3; D could derive from TRBD1 or TRBD2 (6 bases each). CDR3 sequence (DNA): TGTGCCAGCAGCTCGGGGGCCCTCCCTACGCAGTATTTT. Protein: CASSSGALPTQYF.